These 8 T cell receptor beta chains were all obtained from the same sample, sequenced in a study of RUNX1 and TCR beta rearrangement in T-cell leukemia. Both DJ and VDJ rearrangements of TCR beta were amplicon sequenced. TCRdb analysed the PCR reads with MiXCR anew, one entry per CDR3 protein. The sample contains under 250 distinct CDR3 sequences, around 31% of which appear only once. What was sequenced was blood. All receptors come from a female donor with T-cell acute lymphoblastic leukemia.

V and J are TRBV6-2 or TRBV6-3 and TRBJ2-7; tentative D call: TRBD2 (5 bases). Trimming took off 2 bases at V and 0 bases at J, with 8 bases between the two ends. Germline V lookup: CDR1 MNHEY, CDR2 SVGEGT. This CDR3 contains 14 residues. CDR3 bases: TGTGCCAGCAGTTACGAGCGGTACTCCTACGAGCAGTACTTC. Its translation is CASSYERYSYEQYF.

The sample holds a few counts of this clonotype. J is TRBJ1-3 and V is TRBV19; D not resolved. Germline V lookup: CDR1 LNHDA, CDR2 SQIVND (reference sequence). V lost 4 bases, J lost 3 bases, and 7 bases lay in between. The CDR3 runs 13 residues. CDR3 sequence reads: CASSRADGNTIYF. DNA for the CDR3: TGTGCCAGTAGTAGGGCAGATGGAAACACCATATATTTT.

The gene calls are TRBV20-1 and TRBJ2-7; a weak D match, TRBD1 (5 bases). V lost 2 bases, J lost 4 bases, and 15 bases lay in between. The germline V gene has CDR1 DFQATT and CDR2 SNEGSKA (reference sequence). There are 14 residues in the CDR3. The CDR3 protein is CSARSPDILYEQYF. The CDR3 DNA reads as TGCAGTGCTAGATCTCCGGACATACTATACGAGCAGTACTTC.

The rearrangement joins TRBV6-2 or TRBV6-3 to TRBJ2-1; D is perhaps TRBD2 (5 bases). The CDR3 is 17 amino acids. Germline lookup yields CDR1 MNHEY and CDR2 SVGEGT. Trimming removed 2 bases at V and 9 bases at J, with 23 bases between. The CDR3 loop is CASSYATSGDSDGEQFF. The CDR3 nucleotides are TGTGCCAGCAGTTACGCGACATCCGGGGATTCCGACGGTGAGCAGTTCTTC.

By share, this clonotype counts as hyperexpanded. This chain links TRBV2 with TRBJ1-2; 7 nucleotides align to TRBD1. V gave up 1 base and J gave up 4 bases; unmatched junction bases: 15. This CDR3 has 18 amino acids. Germline loops: CDR1 SNHLY, CDR2 FYNNEI. The DNA of the CDR3 is TGTGCCAGCAGTGAAGAGCCTATAGGGACAGTACGGCGCTATGGCTACACCTTC. Its translation: CASSEEPIGTVRRYGYTF.

This clonotype came up many times. The rearrangement uses TRBV28 and TRBJ1-3; D remains unclear. Per the germline V gene, CDR1 is MDHEN and CDR2 is SYDVKM. The CDR3 loop spans 14 amino acids. The V gene lost 7 bases and the J gene lost 1 base, with 11 bases spanning the gap. This CDR3 reads CASTSPSSGNTIYF. The CDR3 DNA reads TGTGCCAGCACCTCCCCCTCATCTGGAAACACCATATATTTT. Complete variable domain (other parts from reference TRBV28 and TRBJ1-3): DVKVTQSSRYLVKRTGEKVFLECVQDMDHENMFWYRQDPGLGLRLIYFSYDVKMKEKGDIPEGYSVSREKKERFSLILESASTNQTSMYLCASTSPSSGNTIYFGEGSWLTVV.

Of note for this clonotype: A much larger clonotype is one base distant, so this may be a read error. V and J are TRBV28 and TRBJ1-3; no clear D gene. In germline, CDR1 is MDHEN, CDR2 SYDVKM. This CDR3 comprises 14 residues. CDR3 bases: TGTGCCAGCACCTCCCCCTCATCTGGAGACACCATATATTTT. Encoded protein: CASTSPSSGDTIYF. The variable domain in full, with the rest retrieved from reference TRBV28 and TRBJ1-3, is DVKVTQSSRYLVKRTGEKVFLECVQDMDHENMFWYRQDPGLGLRLIYFSYDVKMKEKGDIPEGYSVSREKKERFSLILESASTNQTSMYLCASTSPSSGDTIYFGEGSWLTVV.

The CDR3 nucleotides read TGCAGTGCGCGCGCCGGGACAGGGCACACTGAAGCTTTCTTT. The encoded protein is CSARAGTGHTEAFF. The genes are TRBV20-1 and TRBJ1-1; 9 nucleotides match TRBD1. V lost 6 bases, J lost 3 bases, and 8 bases stayed unmatched. CDR3 length: 14 residues. Per the germline V gene, CDR1 is DFQATT and CDR2 is SNEGSKA (reference sequence).